This TCR beta chain was identified during a study of blood T cell repertoires in COVID-19. Study context: From the United States, Italy and Spain came samples of acute and convalescent COVID-19. The analysed material was cDNA or gDNA that came from T cells, B-cell-depleted T cells, or PBMCs.

This CDR3 comprises 14 residues. Trimming stripped 0 bases from V and 4 bases from J, with 12 bases between. CDR1 is GTSNPN and CDR2 is SVGIG in the germline V gene (reference sequence). Seattle's enrolled individuals joined amid active infection and were then monitored longitudinally. Original methodology: Amplifying reference gene primers gave estimates of nucleated cell counts. Generated by immunoSEQ multiplex PCR, the TCRdb table keeps only in-frame clones and is missing some. V and J calls and clone size follow that table, whereas D and trimming were derived from the DNA. The sample holds about 76,000 clones; 70% to 90% are singletons and the top ten take 9.5% to 12%.

J is TRBJ1-2 and V is TRBV30; D uncertain. Sequencing input: peripheral blood. This receptor was identified in a man between 60 and 75 years old with COVID-19, enrolled during active disease. The CDR3 region is CAWSVLKRTYGYTF. Here the CDR3 DNA reads TGTGCCTGGAGTGTACTGAAGAGAACCTATGGCTACACCTTC. Based on the CDR3 plus reference TRBV30 and TRBJ1-2, the full variable domain is SQTIHQWPATLVQPVGSPLSLECTVEGTSNPNLYWYRQAAGRGLQLLFYSVGIGQISSEVPQNLSASRPQDRQFILSSKKLLLSDSGFYLCAWSVLKRTYGYTFGSGTRLTVV.